This TCR beta chain was obtained from a study of blood T cell dynamics during melanoma immunotherapy. The V gene end was trimmed by 2 bases and the J gene end by 5 bases; junction bases not matched to a gene: 5. CDR1 is LNHNV, CDR2 YYDKDF, per germline (reference sequence). The CDR3 has 16 amino acids. Using immunoSEQ multiplex PCR, the repertoire was profiled, and TCRdb retains in-frame clones only, with some absent. The sample includes approximately 28,000 clones, over 70% of them seen just once. For this clone: No antigen is known for it.

Time point of the sample: week 3, after first cycle of checkpoint inhibitor. Sampling occurred pretreatment (T0) and at week 3 (W3), after cycle one of checkpoint blockade. Patients had no prior systemic cancer treatment, immunosuppressants or other active cancers. Study-level points and caveats: Whether repertoire-driving clones were melanoma-specific could not be determined.

The input for sequencing was blood, taken from a patient treated with checkpoint blockade. The sequence was collected from a human donor with melanoma. The chain employs TRBV15 and TRBJ2-4; 11 bases match TRBD2. CDR3 coding DNA: TGTGCCACCAGCAGAAGATTGGGACTAGCGGAAAACATTCAGTACTTC. Protein product: CATSRRLGLAENIQYF.